This entry concerns a single T cell receptor (beta chain). Its target is not known. This record belongs to a study of quantifying T cell responses using KT2 cells. Turning to the study itself: RNA was reverse transcribed with TCR alpha and beta constant-region primers.

The cDNA 3' end received a ligated oligonucleotide with a UMI. An equimolar mix of RC1.1 and RC1.2 primed the beta chain across TRBC1 and TRBC2. Starting with the second PCR, alpha and beta TCR chains went through separate processing. MiXCR, applied by TCRdb to the UMI-ligation and nested PCR reads, yields one record per CDR3 protein. The sample holds roughly 38,000 distinct CDR3 sequences, 17% seen once. The sample is PBMC spiked with counted cells of clone KT2. The germline CDR1 and CDR2 sequences are SGDLS and YYNGEE. This CDR3 region has 15 residues. The junction had 5 bases not matched to a gene; V was cut back by 2 bases and J by 2 bases. Findings and limits, study-wide: At about one KT2 cell per 100,000 PBMC, KT2 sequences were still detected. Counts of KT2 alpha and beta sequences rose linearly with the number of KT2 cells added.

The V gene is TRBV9, the J gene TRBJ2-7, with 9 bases fitting TRBD2. This receptor was obtained from a human donor. The sequencing input was PBMCs spiked with cells of the T cell clone KT2. CDR3 coding DNA: TGTGCCAGCAGCGTCGATGCGGGGGGGACCTACGAGCAGTACTTC. Translation gives CASSVDAGGTYEQYF. Filled out from reference TRBV9 and TRBJ2-7, the complete variable domain reads DSGVTQTPKHLITATGQRVTLRCSPRSGDLSVYWYQQSLDQGLQFLIQYYNGEERAKGNILERFSAQQFPDLHSELNLSSLELGDSALYFCASSVDAGGTYEQYFGPGTRLTVT.